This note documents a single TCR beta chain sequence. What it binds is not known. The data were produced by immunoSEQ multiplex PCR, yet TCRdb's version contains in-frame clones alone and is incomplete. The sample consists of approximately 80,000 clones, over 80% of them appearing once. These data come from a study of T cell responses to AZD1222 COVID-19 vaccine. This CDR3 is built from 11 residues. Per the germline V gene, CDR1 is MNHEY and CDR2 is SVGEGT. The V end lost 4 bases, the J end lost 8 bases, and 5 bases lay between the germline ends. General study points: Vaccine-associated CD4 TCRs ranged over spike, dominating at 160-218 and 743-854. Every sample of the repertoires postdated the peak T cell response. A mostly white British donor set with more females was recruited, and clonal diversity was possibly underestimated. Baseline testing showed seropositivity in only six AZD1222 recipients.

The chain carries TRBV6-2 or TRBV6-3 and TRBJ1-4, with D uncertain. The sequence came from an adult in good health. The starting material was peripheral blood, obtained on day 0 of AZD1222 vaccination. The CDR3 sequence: CASSLGEKLFF. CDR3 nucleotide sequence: TGTGCCAGCAGTTTGGGGGAAAAACTGTTTTTT.